This TCR beta chain originates from a study of blood T cells in healthy people across ages. This clonotype was counted only a few times. The CDR3 totals 14 residues. The germline V and J ends were trimmed by 3 bases and 2 bases, with 12 bases remaining between them. Germline values: CDR1 DFQATT, CDR2 SNEGSKA (reference sequence). Primed by a sample-barcoded 5' primer and a J-beta primer mix, a second PCR proceeded for 7 to 11 cycles. TCRdb fed the 5' RACE reads into MiXCR, producing one record per CDR3 protein. The table includes hundreds of thousands of distinct CDR3 sequences, roughly three fifths detected once.

The sequence came from a man aged 35-49 years in good health. Sequences were obtained from blood. The chain joins TRBV20-1 to TRBJ2-3; D unclear. DNA of the CDR3: TGCAGTGCTAGTAACGTTCTCAACACAGATACGCAGTATTTT. This gives the protein CSASNVLNTDTQYF.